The 8 T cell receptor beta chains given below trace back to one sample, sequenced in a study of T cell responses to AZD1222 COVID-19 vaccine. Some clones are missing from TCRdb's copy, which holds only in-frame ones; the method was immunoSEQ multiplex PCR. The sample has approximately 56,000 clones, over 75% seen once; the top ten hold more than 12%. Here the sequenced sample was peripheral blood, taken on day 0 of AZD1222 vaccination. The receptors were sampled from an adult in good health.

CDR3 loop: CASSVDPGKQETQYF. The CDR3 DNA is TGTGCCAGCAGCGTAGATCCGGGGAAGCAAGAGACCCAGTACTTC. The chain recombines TRBV9 with TRBJ2-5; possible D gene TRBD2, 5 bases. V lost 0 bases and J lost 2, with 11 bases in between. The CDR3 totals 15 residues. CDR1 and CDR2 (germline): SGDLS, YYNGEE. Looking up the rest from reference TRBV9 and TRBJ2-5 gives the full variable domain: DSGVTQTPKHLITATGQRVTLRCSPRSGDLSVYWYQQSLDQGLQFLIQYYNGEERAKGNILERFSAQQFPDLHSELNLSSLELGDSALYFCASSVDPGKQETQYFGPGTRLLVL.

The chain recombines TRBV7-2 with TRBJ2-6; D is possibly TRBD1 (6 bases). V shed 6 bases and J shed 0 bases, with 21 bases lying between them. This CDR3 region has 19 residues. Germline CDR1 is SGHTA and CDR2 is FQGNSA. DNA for the CDR3: TGTGCCAGCAGGCGTGCCGACCTCAGGGGCTTCTCTGGGGCCAACGTCCTGACTTTC. Its protein product is CASRRADLRGFSGANVLTF.

This rearrangement joins TRBV7-9 to TRBJ1-6; D remains ambiguous. Trimming stripped 5 bases from V and 0 bases from J, with 17 bases between. The CDR3 length is 18 residues. Looked up from germline, CDR1 is SEHNR and CDR2 is FQNEAQ (reference sequence). DNA of the CDR3: TGTGCCAGCAGCCCCTGGACGGGCTTCAGCTCCTATAATTCACCCCTCCACTTT. It codes for CASSPWTGFSSYNSPLHF.

This CDR3 reads CASDQDRVNEQYF. Here the CDR3 DNA reads TGTGCCAGCGATCAGGACAGGGTGAACGAGCAGTACTTC. This chain connects TRBV21-1 to TRBJ2-7; TRBD1, the D gene given by the table, was not confirmed from the DNA. TRBV21-1 is noted as a pseudogene. The CDR3 loop spans 13 amino acids.

This chain joins TRBV14 and TRBJ1-1; 7 bases align to TRBD1. V dropped 2 bases and J dropped 4; count of bases not matched to a gene: 1. This CDR3 has 13 residues. Germline V gives CDR1 SGHDN, CDR2 FVKESK. CDR3 in DNA: TGTGCCAGCAGCCAACAGGGGGTCACTGAAGCTTTCTTT. Its protein is CASSQQGVTEAFF.

This sequence joins TRBV2 and TRBJ2-3; 7 bases line up with TRBD1. With V trimmed by 6 bases and J by 5 bases, 11 bases remained unmatched. The CDR3 is made up of 15 amino acids. From germline, CDR1 is SNHLY and CDR2 FYNNEI. The CDR3 DNA reads TGTGCCAGCAGGAGGGACACGCGACAGGGAGATACGCAGTATTTT. Translating gives CASRRDTRQGDTQYF.

The genes are TRBV29-1 and TRBJ2-7, with no clear D. CDR1 SQVTM and CDR2 ANQGSEA come from the germline V gene. Trimming took off 7 bases at V and 6 bases at J, with 19 bases between the two ends. The CDR3 has 13 amino acids. CDR3 DNA sequence: TGCAGCGCACTTTCCAGCCCCCTCGCCGAGCAGTACTTC. This translates into CSALSSPLAEQYF.

The J gene is TRBJ2-5, the V gene TRBV10-1; TRBD1 is a possible D gene (6 bases). CDR1 is WNHNN and CDR2 is SYGVQD in the germline V gene (reference sequence). The length of the CDR3 is 15 residues. Trimming took 3 bases from V and 5 from J, leaving 16 bases between them. The DNA for the CDR3 is TGCGCCAGCAGTGAACAGGGAGCCGAAGGGGAGACCCAGTACTTC. Translated, it gives CASSEQGAEGETQYF.